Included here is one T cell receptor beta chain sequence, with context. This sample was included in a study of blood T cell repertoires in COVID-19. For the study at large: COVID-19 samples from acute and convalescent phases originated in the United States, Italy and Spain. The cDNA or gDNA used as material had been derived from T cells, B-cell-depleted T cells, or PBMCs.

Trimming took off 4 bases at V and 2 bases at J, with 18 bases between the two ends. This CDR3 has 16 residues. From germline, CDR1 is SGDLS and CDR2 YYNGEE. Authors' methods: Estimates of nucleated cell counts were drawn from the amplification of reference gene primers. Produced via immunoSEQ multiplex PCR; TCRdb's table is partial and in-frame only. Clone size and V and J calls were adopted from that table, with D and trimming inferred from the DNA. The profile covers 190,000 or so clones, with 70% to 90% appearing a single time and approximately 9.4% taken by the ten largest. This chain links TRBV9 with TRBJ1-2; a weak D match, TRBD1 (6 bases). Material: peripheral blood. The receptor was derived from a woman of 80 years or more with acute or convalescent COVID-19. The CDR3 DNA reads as TGTGCCAGCAGCCCCCAACAGGGTGAGGGAAACTATGGCTACACCTTC. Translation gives CASSPQQGEGNYGYTF.